This T cell receptor (beta chain) was profiled in a study of Ad26.COV2.S vaccination and SARS-CoV-2 variants. Study-level information: Participant was drawn from the COV1001 Ad26.COV2.S trial arm. Notes on the study in general: Across vaccine and placebo recipients, the breadth of non-spike TCRs was similar. Assessments of TCR breadth and depth may have underestimated the total T cell responses.

Treatment: 15 to 20 received Ad26.COV2.S at low or high dose, single or two shots; 5 received placebo; per-sample allocation not given. Collection of samples fell on day 63 after the first vaccine or placebo injection. In the vaccine, an Ad26 vector expressed the SARS-CoV-2 spike of the Wuhan strain. This table comes from immunoSEQ multiplex PCR, and its TCRdb copy is limited to in-frame clones, with some not included. Counted here are about 680,000 clones, more than 80% occurring once; the ten biggest clones make up about 1.5%. The V and J ends lost 0 bases and 2 bases respectively, with 6 bases between them. Germline values: CDR1 SGHNT, CDR2 YYREEE (reference sequence). CDR3 length equals 13 residues. This clone occurred once. Antigen: not known.

Source: peripheral blood, taken in a trial of Ad26.COV2.S vaccine versus placebo. The chain joins TRBV5-4 to TRBJ2-7, with no clear D. This sequence originates from a person between 18 and 60 years old who received the Ad26.COV2.S COVID-19 vaccine or a placebo. CDR3 sequence: CASSLGHPYEQYF. CDR3 sequence (DNA): TGTGCCAGCAGCTTGGGACACCCCTACGAGCAGTACTTC.